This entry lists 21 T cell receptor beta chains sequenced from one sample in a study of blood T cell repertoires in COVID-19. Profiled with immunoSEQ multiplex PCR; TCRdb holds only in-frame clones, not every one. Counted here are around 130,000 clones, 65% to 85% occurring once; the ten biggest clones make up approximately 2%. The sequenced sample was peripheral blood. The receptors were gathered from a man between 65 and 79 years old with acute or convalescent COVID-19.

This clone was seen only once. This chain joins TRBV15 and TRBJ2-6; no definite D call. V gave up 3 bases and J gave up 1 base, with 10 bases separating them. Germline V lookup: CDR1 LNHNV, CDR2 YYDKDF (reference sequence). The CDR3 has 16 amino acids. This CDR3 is CATSSPARSGANVLTF. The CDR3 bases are TGTGCCACCAGCAGCCCAGCGAGGTCTGGGGCCAACGTCCTGACTTTC.

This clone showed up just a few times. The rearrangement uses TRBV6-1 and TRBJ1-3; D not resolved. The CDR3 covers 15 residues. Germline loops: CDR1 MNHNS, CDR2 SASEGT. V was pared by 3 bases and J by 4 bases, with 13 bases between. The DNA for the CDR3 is TGTGCCAGCAGTGAGATCGAAATGAGGGGAAACACCATATATTTT. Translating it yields CASSEIEMRGNTIYF.

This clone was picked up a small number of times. The CDR3 reads CAGNRGNTGELFF. The CDR3 region has the DNA TGTGCCGGGAACAGGGGTAACACCGGGGAGCTGTTTTTT. The J gene is TRBJ2-2, the V gene TRBV28, with 7 bases aligning to TRBD1. The CDR3 covers 13 residues. Trimming cost V 11 bases and J 2 bases; bases outside gene matches: 5. CDR1 and CDR2 (germline): MDHEN, SYDVKM. The full variable domain, with the rest looked up from reference TRBV28 and TRBJ2-2, is DVKVTQSSRYLVKRTGEKVFLECVQDMDHENMFWYRQDPGLGLRLIYFSYDVKMKEKGDIPEGYSVSREKKERFSLILESASTNQTSMYLCAGNRGNTGELFFGEGSRLTVL.

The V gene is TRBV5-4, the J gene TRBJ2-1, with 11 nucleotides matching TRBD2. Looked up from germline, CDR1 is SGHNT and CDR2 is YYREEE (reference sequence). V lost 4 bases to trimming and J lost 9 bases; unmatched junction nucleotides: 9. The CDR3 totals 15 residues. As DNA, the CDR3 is TGTGCCAGCAGCCGTAGCGGGGGGGCCTCCTTTGAGCAGTTCTTC. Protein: CASSRSGGASFEQFF.

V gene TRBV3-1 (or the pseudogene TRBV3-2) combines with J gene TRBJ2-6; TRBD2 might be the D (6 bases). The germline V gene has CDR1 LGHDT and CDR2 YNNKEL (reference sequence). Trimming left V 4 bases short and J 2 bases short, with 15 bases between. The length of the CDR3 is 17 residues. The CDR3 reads CASSPRLGGAGANVLTF. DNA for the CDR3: TGTGCCAGCAGCCCTCGGTTGGGGGGAGCTGGGGCCAACGTCCTGACTTTC.

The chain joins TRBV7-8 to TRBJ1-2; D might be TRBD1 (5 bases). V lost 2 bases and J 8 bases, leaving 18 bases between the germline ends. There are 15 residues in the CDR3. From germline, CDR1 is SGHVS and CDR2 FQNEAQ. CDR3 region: CASSLNGLQALGYTF. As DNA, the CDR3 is TGTGCCAGCAGCTTAAATGGGTTACAGGCTTTGGGCTACACCTTC.

Here the CDR3 DNA reads TGTGCCAGCAGCCAAGTAGTTGGCACCGGGGAGCTGTTTTTT. Encoded protein: CASSQVVGTGELFF. The chain recombines TRBV3-1 (or the pseudogene TRBV3-2) with TRBJ2-2; D is uncertain. Between the trimmed V and J ends, which lost 1 base and 4 bases, there was a span of 7 bases. The CDR3 is 14 residues long. Germline lookup yields CDR1 LGHDT and CDR2 YNNKEL (reference sequence).

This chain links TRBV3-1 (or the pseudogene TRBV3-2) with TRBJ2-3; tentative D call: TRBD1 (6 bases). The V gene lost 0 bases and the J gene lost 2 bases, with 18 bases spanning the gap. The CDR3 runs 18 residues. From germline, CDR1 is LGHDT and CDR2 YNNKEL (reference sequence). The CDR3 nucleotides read TGTGCCAGCAGCCAAGATCTTCCGACAGGAGAGACCACAGATACGCAGTATTTT. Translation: CASSQDLPTGETTDTQYF.

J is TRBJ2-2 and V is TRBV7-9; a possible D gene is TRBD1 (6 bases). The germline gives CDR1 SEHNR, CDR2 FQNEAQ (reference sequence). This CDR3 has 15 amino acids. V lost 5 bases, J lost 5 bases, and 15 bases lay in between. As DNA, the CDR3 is TGTGCCAGCAGCCCGCAGGGGTTACGAACCGGGGAGCTGTTTTTT. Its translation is CASSPQGLRTGELFF.

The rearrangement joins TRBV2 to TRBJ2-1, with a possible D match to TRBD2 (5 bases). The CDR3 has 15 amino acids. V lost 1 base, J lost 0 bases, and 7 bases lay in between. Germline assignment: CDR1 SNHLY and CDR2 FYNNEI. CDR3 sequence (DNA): TGTGCCAGCAGTGAAGAAAGCGGCTCCTACAATGAGCAGTTCTTC. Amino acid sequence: CASSEESGSYNEQFF.

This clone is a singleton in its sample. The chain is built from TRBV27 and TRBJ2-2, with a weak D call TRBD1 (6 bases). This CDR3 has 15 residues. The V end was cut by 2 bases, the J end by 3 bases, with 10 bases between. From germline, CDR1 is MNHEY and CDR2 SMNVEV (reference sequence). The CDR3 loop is CASSLRGTDTGELFF. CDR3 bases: TGTGCCAGCAGTTTAAGGGGGACGGACACCGGGGAGCTGTTTTTT.

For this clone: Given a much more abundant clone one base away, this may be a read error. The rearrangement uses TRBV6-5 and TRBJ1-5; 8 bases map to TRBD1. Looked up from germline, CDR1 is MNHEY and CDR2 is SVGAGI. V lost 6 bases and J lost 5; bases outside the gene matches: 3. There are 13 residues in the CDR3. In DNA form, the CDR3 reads TGTGCCAGCAGCCAGACAGGGGATCAGCCCCAGCATTTT. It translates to CASSQTGDQPQHF.

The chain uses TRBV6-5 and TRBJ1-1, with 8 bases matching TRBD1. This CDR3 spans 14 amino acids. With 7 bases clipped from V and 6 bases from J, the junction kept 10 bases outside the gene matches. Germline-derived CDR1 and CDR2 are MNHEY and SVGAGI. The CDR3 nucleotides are TGTGCCAGCATCATCGGGACAGGAGTGCCTGAAGCTTTCTTT. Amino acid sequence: CASIIGTGVPEAFF.

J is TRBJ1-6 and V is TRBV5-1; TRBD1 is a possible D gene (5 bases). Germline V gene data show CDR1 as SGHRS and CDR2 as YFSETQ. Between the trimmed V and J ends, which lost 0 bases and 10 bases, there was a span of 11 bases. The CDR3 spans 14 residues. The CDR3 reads CASSLEAGRSPLHF. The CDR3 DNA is TGCGCCAGCAGCTTGGAGGCAGGGCGCTCACCCCTCCACTTT.

The CDR3 is CASSLPSGGVEQFF. DNA of the CDR3: TGCGCCAGCAGCTTGCCTAGCGGGGGTGTTGAGCAGTTCTTC. The chain joins TRBV5-1 to TRBJ2-1; 10 bases match TRBD2. The CDR3 has 14 residues. CDR1 is SGHRS, CDR2 YFSETQ, per germline. Unmatched junction bases numbered 4, after V lost 1 base and J lost 9 bases.

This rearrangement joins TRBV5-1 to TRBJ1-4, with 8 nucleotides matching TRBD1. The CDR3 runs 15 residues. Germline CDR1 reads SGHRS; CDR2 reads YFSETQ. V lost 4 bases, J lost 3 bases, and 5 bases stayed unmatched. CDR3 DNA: TGCGCCAGCAGCACCAGGGGGCAGGCTAATGAAAAACTGTTTTTT. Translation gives CASSTRGQANEKLFF.

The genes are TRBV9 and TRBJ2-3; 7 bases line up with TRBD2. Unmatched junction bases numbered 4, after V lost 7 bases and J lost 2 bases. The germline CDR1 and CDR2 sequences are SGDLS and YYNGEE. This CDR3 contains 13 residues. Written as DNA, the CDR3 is TGTGCCAGCGGGGGGGTTAACACAGATACGCAGTATTTT. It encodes CASGGVNTDTQYF.

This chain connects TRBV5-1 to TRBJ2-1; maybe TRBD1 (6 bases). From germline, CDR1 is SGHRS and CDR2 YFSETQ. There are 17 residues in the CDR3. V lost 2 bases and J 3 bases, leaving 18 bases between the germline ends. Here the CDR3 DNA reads TGCGCCAGCAGCTTCGTGGGGGACACCAGACTCTACAATGAGCAGTTCTTC. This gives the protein CASSFVGDTRLYNEQFF.

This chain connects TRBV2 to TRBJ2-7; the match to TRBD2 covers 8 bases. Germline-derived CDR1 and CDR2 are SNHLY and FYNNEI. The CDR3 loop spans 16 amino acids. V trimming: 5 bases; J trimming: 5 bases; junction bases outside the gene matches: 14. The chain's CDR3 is CASSTDRGGGRDEQYF. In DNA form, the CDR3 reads TGTGCCAGCAGTACCGACCGGGGGGGCGGAAGGGACGAGCAGTACTTC.

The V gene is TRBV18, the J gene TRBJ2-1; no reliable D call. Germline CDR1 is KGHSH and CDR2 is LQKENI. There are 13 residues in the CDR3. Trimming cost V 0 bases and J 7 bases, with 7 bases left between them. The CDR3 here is CASSPPTSNEQFF. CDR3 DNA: TGTGCCAGCTCACCACCGACTTCAAATGAGCAGTTCTTC.

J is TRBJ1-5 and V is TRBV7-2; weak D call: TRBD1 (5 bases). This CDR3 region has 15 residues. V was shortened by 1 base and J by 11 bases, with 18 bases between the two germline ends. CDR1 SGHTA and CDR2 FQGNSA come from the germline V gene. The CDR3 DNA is TGTGCCAGCAGCTTAGAGGAGGCCTCGGCGGGGGCCCAGCATTTT. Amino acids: CASSLEEASAGAQHF.